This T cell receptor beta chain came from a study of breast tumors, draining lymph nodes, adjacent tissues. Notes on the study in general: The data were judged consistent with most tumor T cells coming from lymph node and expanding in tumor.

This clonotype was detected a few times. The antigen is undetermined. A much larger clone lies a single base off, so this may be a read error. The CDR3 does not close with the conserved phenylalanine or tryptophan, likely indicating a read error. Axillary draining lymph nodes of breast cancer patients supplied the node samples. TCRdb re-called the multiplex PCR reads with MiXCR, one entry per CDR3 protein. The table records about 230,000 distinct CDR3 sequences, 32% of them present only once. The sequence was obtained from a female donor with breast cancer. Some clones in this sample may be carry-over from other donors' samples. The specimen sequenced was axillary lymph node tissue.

CDR3 residues: CASSLRPDSYEQYL. The CDR3 DNA follows: TGTGCCAGCTCCCTACGGCCCGACAGCTACGAGCAGTACCTC. The chain is built from TRBV7-3 and TRBJ2-7, with D possibly being TRBD1 (5 bases). This CDR3 spans 14 amino acids. Germline V gives CDR1 SGHTA, CDR2 FQGTGA. V was clipped by 8 bases and J by 3 bases, with 17 bases between them.